The T cell receptor (beta chain) under discussion was sequenced for a study of tumor-infiltrating lymphocytes in localized non-small cell lung cancer. This clone occurred once. Sequencing was performed with immunoSEQ multiplex PCR; in TCRdb, only in-frame clones are kept and a portion is missing. The table lists roughly 7,400 clones, 63% of them singletons. Germline values: CDR1 MNHEY, CDR2 SMNVEV (reference sequence). The V and J ends lost 5 bases and 10 bases respectively, with 15 bases between them. The CDR3 length is 13 residues. Input material: uninvolved lung tissue not adjacent to the tumor. V is TRBV27 and J is TRBJ2-1, with D perhaps matching TRBD1 or TRBD2 (5 bases each). The sequence was collected from a human donor with non-small cell lung cancer. CDR3 coding DNA: TGTGCCAGCAGTGACAGAGGGTGGGGAGAGCAGTTCTTC. It encodes CASSDRGWGEQFF.